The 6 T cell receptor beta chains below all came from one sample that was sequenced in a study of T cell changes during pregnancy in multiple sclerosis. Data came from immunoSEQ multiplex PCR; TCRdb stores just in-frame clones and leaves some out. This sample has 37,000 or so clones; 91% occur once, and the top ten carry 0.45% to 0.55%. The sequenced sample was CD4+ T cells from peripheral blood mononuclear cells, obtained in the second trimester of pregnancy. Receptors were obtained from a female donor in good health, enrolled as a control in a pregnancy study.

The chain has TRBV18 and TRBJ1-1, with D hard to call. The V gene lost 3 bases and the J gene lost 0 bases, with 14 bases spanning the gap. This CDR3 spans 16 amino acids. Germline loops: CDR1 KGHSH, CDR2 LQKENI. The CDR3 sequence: CASSPFSGHVNTEAFF. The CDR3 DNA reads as TGTGCCAGCTCACCGTTTAGCGGCCATGTGAACACTGAAGCTTTCTTT.

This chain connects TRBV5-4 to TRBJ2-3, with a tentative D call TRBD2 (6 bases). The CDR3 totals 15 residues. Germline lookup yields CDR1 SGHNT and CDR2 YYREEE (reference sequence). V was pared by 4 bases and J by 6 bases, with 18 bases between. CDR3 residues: CASSIDSRGVDTQYF. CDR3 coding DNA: TGTGCCAGCAGCATCGACTCGCGGGGCGTCGATACGCAGTATTTT.

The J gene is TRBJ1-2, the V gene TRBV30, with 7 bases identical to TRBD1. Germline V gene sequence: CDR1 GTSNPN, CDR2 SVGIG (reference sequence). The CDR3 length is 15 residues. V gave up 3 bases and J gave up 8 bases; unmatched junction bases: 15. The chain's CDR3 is CAWRTGTPSLEGYTF. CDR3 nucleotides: TGTGCCTGGAGGACAGGGACCCCTTCCTTGGAGGGCTACACCTTC.

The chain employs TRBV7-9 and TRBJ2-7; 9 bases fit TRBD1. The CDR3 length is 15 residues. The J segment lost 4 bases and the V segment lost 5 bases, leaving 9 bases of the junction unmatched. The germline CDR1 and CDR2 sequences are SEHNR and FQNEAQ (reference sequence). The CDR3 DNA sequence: TGTGCCAGCAGCGAAGGGACAGGGAGGGGGTACGAGCAGTACTTC. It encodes CASSEGTGRGYEQYF. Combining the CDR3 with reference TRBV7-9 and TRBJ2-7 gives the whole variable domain DTGVSQNPRHKITKRGQNVTFRCDPISEHNRLYWYRQTLGQGPEFLTYFQNEAQLEKSRLLSDRFSAERPKGSFSTLEIQRTEQGDSAMYLCASSEGTGRGYEQYFGPGTRLTVT.

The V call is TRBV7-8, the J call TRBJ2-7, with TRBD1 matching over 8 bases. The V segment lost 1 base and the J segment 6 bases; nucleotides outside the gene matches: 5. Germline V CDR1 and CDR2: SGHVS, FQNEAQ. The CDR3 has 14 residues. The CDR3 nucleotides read TGTGCCAGCAGCTTAGGACAGGGGAATGGCGAGCAGTACTTC. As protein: CASSLGQGNGEQYF. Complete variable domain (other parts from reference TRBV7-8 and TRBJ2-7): GAGVSQSPRYKVAKRGQDVALRCDPISGHVSLFWYQQALGQGPEFLTYFQNEAQLDKSGLPSDRFFAERPEGSVSTLKIQRTQQEDSAVYLCASSLGQGNGEQYFGPGTRLTVT.

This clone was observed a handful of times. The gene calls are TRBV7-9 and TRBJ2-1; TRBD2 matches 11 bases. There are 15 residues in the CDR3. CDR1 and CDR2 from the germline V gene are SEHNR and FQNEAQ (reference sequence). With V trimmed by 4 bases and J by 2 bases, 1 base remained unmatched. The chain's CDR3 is CASSSTSGAYNEQFF. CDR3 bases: TGTGCCAGCAGCTCGACTAGCGGGGCCTACAATGAGCAGTTCTTC.